This T cell receptor (beta chain) is from a study of blood T cell repertoires in COVID-19. V was clipped by 8 bases and J by 3 bases, with 13 bases between them. This CDR3 has 13 amino acids. CDR1 and CDR2 from the germline V gene are MNHNY and SVGAGI (reference sequence). Generated by immunoSEQ multiplex PCR, the TCRdb table keeps only in-frame clones and is missing some. The data contain about 160,000 clones, around 87% of them singletons. The receptor was derived from a man in his 60s with COVID-19, enrolled during active disease. The chain recombines TRBV6-6 with TRBJ1-1; D possibly corresponds to TRBD1 (6 bases). The sample comprised peripheral blood. This CDR3 is CASSAGVHTEAFF. The CDR3 DNA follows: TGTGCCAGCTCCGCAGGGGTTCACACTGAAGCTTTCTTT.